This entry lists 26 T cell receptor beta chains sequenced from one sample in a study of a mutant IDH1 vaccine in newly diagnosed glioma. Which antigens these TCRs recognize remains unknown. This sample's time point: week 5, during vaccination. Each dose of the vaccine consisted of 300 ug of mutant IDH1 20-mer peptide, with topical imiquimod. The data were produced by immunoSEQ multiplex PCR, yet TCRdb's version contains in-frame clones alone and is incomplete. The table has nearly 35,000 clones, about 80% seen once; the top ten hold 24%. The sequencing here drew on PBMCs, taken from a glioma patient whose treatment included an IDH1 peptide vaccine. These receptors were obtained from a man aged 25-40 years with glioma.

V gene TRBV10-1 combines with J gene TRBJ2-1; D is undetermined. CDR1 is WNHNN and CDR2 is SYGVQD in the germline V gene (reference sequence). The CDR3 runs to 14 residues. V was clipped by 7 bases and J by 6 bases, with 16 bases between them. CDR3 in amino acids: CASIRSRPPNEQFF. In nucleotides, the CDR3 is TGCGCCAGCATCAGGTCAAGACCCCCCAATGAGCAGTTCTTC.

The V call is TRBV4-1, the J call TRBJ2-7, with D maybe TRBD2 (5 bases). The CDR3 runs 17 residues. Germline-derived CDR1 and CDR2 are MGHRA and YSYEKL. Trimming stripped 1 base from V and 2 bases from J, with 18 bases between. This chain's CDR3 is CASSQVIDGGAPYEQYF. The CDR3, as DNA: TGCGCCAGCAGCCAAGTAATCGACGGAGGAGCACCCTACGAGCAGTACTTC.

J is TRBJ2-1 and V is TRBV29-1; D may be TRBD2 (5 bases). V lost 6 bases and J 10 bases, leaving 16 bases between the germline ends. This CDR3 comprises 12 residues. The germline CDR1 and CDR2 sequences are SQVTM and ANQGSEA. CDR3 DNA: TGCAGCGTGGACTCTGGGAGTCGGGAGCAGTTCTTC. Its translation: CSVDSGSREQFF.

The V and J genes are TRBV7-2 and TRBJ1-5, with D perhaps TRBD1 (5 bases). Germline V gene sequence: CDR1 SGHTA, CDR2 FQGNSA. CDR3 size: 15 residues. Trimming removed 1 base at V and 1 base at J, with 8 bases between. The CDR3 coding sequence is TGTGCCAGCAGCTTAGATTCAGGGAGCAATCAGCCCCAGCATTTT. It encodes CASSLDSGSNQPQHF. Complete variable domain (other parts from reference TRBV7-2 and TRBJ1-5): GAGVSQSPSNKVTEKGKDVELRCDPISGHTALYWYRQSLGQGLEFLIYFQGNSAPDKSGLPSDRFSAERTGGSVSTLTIQRTQQEDSAVYLCASSLDSGSNQPQHFGDGTRLSIL.

V usage is TRBV30 and J usage is TRBJ2-3; D is perhaps TRBD2 (5 bases). V lost 5 bases to trimming and J lost 2 bases, with 23 bases between them. This CDR3 is built from 17 residues. Germline V lookup: CDR1 GTSNPN, CDR2 SVGIG (reference sequence). DNA for the CDR3: TGTGCCTGGGGACTTCCCCTGGCGAACCGTTTCACAGATACGCAGTATTTT. It encodes CAWGLPLANRFTDTQYF.

The chain couples TRBV7-6 to TRBJ2-1; D might be TRBD2 (6 bases). The CDR3 extends over 13 amino acids. CDR1 and CDR2 (germline): SGHVS, FNYEAQ. Trimming pared 6 bases from V and 2 bases from J, leaving 8 bases between. The CDR3 DNA sequence: TGTGCCAGCAGAGGCGGGGCCTACAATGAGCAGTTCTTC. Translating gives CASRGGAYNEQFF.

There are a few counts of this clone. The chain joins TRBV5-1 to TRBJ2-2, with D possibly matching TRBD1 (6 bases). CDR1 SGHRS and CDR2 YFSETQ come from the germline V gene. CDR3 size: 15 residues. V gave up 3 bases and J gave up 7 bases, with 16 bases separating them. CDR3: CASSSDSLQVGELFF. The DNA for the CDR3 is TGCGCCAGCAGCTCGGACAGTCTACAGGTCGGGGAGCTGTTTTTT.

This clone has a single count. V is TRBV6-1 and J is TRBJ2-1; the match to TRBD1 covers 8 bases. The CDR3 spans 14 residues. V gave up 7 bases and J gave up 3 bases; unmatched junction bases: 5. Germline loops: CDR1 MNHNS, CDR2 SASEGT. In nucleotides, the CDR3 is TGTGCCAGCATACGGACAGGGTTCTACAATGAGCAGTTCTTC. It codes for CASIRTGFYNEQFF.

The chain joins TRBV5-1 to TRBJ1-5; D gene ambiguous. V lost 1 base to trimming and J lost 2 bases, with 7 bases between them. CDR3 length equals 14 residues. Germline-derived CDR1 and CDR2 are SGHRS and YFSETQ. CDR3 residues: CASSLSGRNQPQHF. The CDR3 region has the DNA TGCGCCAGCAGCTTGAGTGGGCGCAATCAGCCCCAGCATTTT.

By share of the sample, this clone is large. The chain employs TRBV5-6 and TRBJ2-7; the match to TRBD1 covers 9 bases. V gave up 4 bases and J gave up 4 bases; unmatched junction bases: 6. Per germline, CDR1 SGHDT and CDR2 YYEEEE. This CDR3 spans 14 amino acids. As DNA, the CDR3 is TGTGCCAGCAGCGGGACAGGGTTGCTATACGAGCAGTACTTC. Translating gives CASSGTGLLYEQYF.

The V and J genes are TRBV6-1 and TRBJ2-5, with D possibly TRBD1 on 5 matching bases. The CDR3 spans 16 residues. The germline V gene encodes CDR1 MNHNS and CDR2 SASEGT. Trimming took off 4 bases at V and 3 bases at J, with 18 bases between the two ends. CDR3: CASSAAERAREETQYF. The DNA of the CDR3 is TGTGCCAGCAGTGCTGCAGAAAGGGCCAGGGAAGAGACCCAGTACTTC.

The chain recombines TRBV7-2 with TRBJ1-5, with 9 positions matching TRBD1. V shed 6 bases, J shed 5 bases, and the junction held 5 bases outside the gene matches. The CDR3 runs to 14 residues. The germline gives CDR1 SGHTA, CDR2 FQGNSA. This CDR3 reads CASRWTGVDQPQHF. The CDR3 bases are TGTGCCAGCAGATGGACAGGGGTCGATCAGCCCCAGCATTTT.

V gene TRBV10-1 combines with J gene TRBJ2-5; D possibly corresponds to TRBD2 (6 bases). The V gene's germline CDR1 is WNHNN and CDR2 SYGVQD (reference sequence). Trimming shortened V by 4 bases and J by 4 bases, and 16 bases separated the two germline ends. There are 15 residues in the CDR3. Here the CDR3 reads CASSVVGTEGETQYF. The CDR3 coding sequence is TGCGCCAGCAGTGTAGTGGGGACTGAGGGAGAGACCCAGTACTTC.

This clone was seen a handful of times. J is TRBJ1-5 and V is TRBV28; D not resolved. This CDR3 region has 16 residues. Germline values: CDR1 MDHEN, CDR2 SYDVKM. Trimming pared 6 bases from V and 0 bases from J, leaving 15 bases between. CDR3 nucleotides: TGTGCCAGCAGACCGCGTCCCGTATTTAGCAATCAGCCCCAGCATTTT. This codes for CASRPRPVFSNQPQHF.

J is TRBJ2-1 and V is TRBV5-1, with 11 positions matching TRBD2. CDR1 and CDR2 from the germline V gene are SGHRS and YFSETQ. This CDR3 is 17 amino acids long. V lost 4 bases, J lost 0 bases, and 6 bases stayed unmatched. The CDR3 spells CASSPGTSGYSYNEQFF. The CDR3 bases are TGCGCCAGCAGCCCGGGGACTAGCGGATACTCCTACAATGAGCAGTTCTTC.

This chain connects TRBV6-1 to TRBJ2-5, with 13 bases lining up with TRBD2. Germline CDR1 is MNHNS and CDR2 is SASEGT. The length of the CDR3 is 17 residues. V dropped 4 bases and J dropped 5; count of bases not matched to a gene: 10. The CDR3 is CASSGQQGLAGLETQYF. CDR3 in DNA: TGTGCCAGCAGTGGACAACAGGGACTAGCGGGATTGGAGACCCAGTACTTC.

In its sample, this clone was seen once. The chain combines TRBV29-1 with TRBJ1-2; 10 bases are a match to TRBD1. Germline CDR1 SQVTM, CDR2 ANQGSEA. Germline trimming cut 1 base from V and 5 bases from J; bases unmatched to any gene: 7. The CDR3 has 15 residues. The CDR3 DNA follows: TGCAGCGTTGAAGCCCGACAGGGGGCGGATTATGGCTACACCTTC. This codes for CSVEARQGADYGYTF.

This sequence joins TRBV30 and TRBJ2-5; D unclear. Trimming took off 4 bases at V and 5 bases at J, with 8 bases between the two ends. This CDR3 region has 11 residues. From germline, CDR1 is GTSNPN and CDR2 SVGIG (reference sequence). The CDR3 coding sequence is TGTGCCTGGAAGGGCAGGGAGACCCAGTACTTC. Its protein is CAWKGRETQYF.

The V and J genes are TRBV4-2 and TRBJ2-7; 7 nucleotides align to TRBD2. After removal of 0 bases from V and 2 bases from J, the junction contained 4 bases not matched to a gene. The CDR3 totals 15 residues. In germline, CDR1 is LGHNA, CDR2 YNFKEQ. CDR3 coding DNA: TGTGCCAGCAGCCAAGACCAGCGGGGAGCCTACGAGCAGTACTTC. Translation: CASSQDQRGAYEQYF.

This clone was seen a handful of times. The CDR3 sequence: CASSQDSSTDTQYF. CDR3 bases: TGCGCCAGCAGCCAAGATTCAAGCACAGATACGCAGTATTTT. The chain carries TRBV4-3 and TRBJ2-3; D is unresolved. From germline, CDR1 is LGHNA and CDR2 YSLEER. Trimming stripped 0 bases from V and 0 bases from J, with 4 bases between. This CDR3 has 14 residues.

The rearrangement links TRBV9 to TRBJ1-2; possibly TRBD1 for D (5 bases). There are 14 residues in the CDR3. The ends were cut back, 3 bases at V and 2 bases at J, with 11 bases in the middle. Germline CDR1 is SGDLS and CDR2 is YYNGEE. Here the CDR3 reads CASSGESGNYGYTF. CDR3 sequence (DNA): TGTGCCAGCAGCGGAGAATCAGGGAACTATGGCTACACCTTC.

The chain links TRBV7-6 to TRBJ1-5; TRBD1 might be the D (6 bases). The CDR3 length is 13 residues. Germline CDR1 is SGHVS and CDR2 is FNYEAQ. Between the trimmed V and J ends, which lost 6 bases and 5 bases, there was a span of 11 bases. The CDR3 sequence is CASRQGRHQPQHF. The CDR3 DNA reads as TGTGCCAGCAGACAGGGCAGGCATCAGCCCCAGCATTTT.

The V gene is TRBV5-1, the J gene TRBJ2-3, with unresolved D. With 2 bases removed from V and 3 bases from J, the gap between germline ends came to 4 bases. The CDR3 consists of 12 residues. Germline V gives CDR1 SGHRS, CDR2 YFSETQ. The CDR3 nucleotides read TGCGCCAGCAGCTTTAGTACAGATACGCAGTATTTT. It is translated as CASSFSTDTQYF.

The DNA for the CDR3 is TGTGCCAGCAAAAGCGGACAGCCGAACACTGAAGCTTTCTTT. It specifies CASKSGQPNTEAFF. The chain joins TRBV6-5 to TRBJ1-1, with D possibly being TRBD1 (6 bases). The CDR3 loop spans 14 amino acids. V was pared by 7 bases and J by 1 base, with 13 bases between. Germline V lookup: CDR1 MNHEY, CDR2 SVGAGI.

This clone was recorded once. This chain joins TRBV2 and TRBJ2-1, with 11 bases matching TRBD2. Trimming at V came to 0 bases and at J to 4 bases, leaving 20 bases not matched to a gene. The CDR3 loop spans 22 amino acids. CDR1 SNHLY and CDR2 FYNNEI come from the germline V gene. CDR3: CASSEAVWGLAETLGGYNEQFF. CDR3 coding DNA: TGTGCCAGCAGTGAAGCCGTTTGGGGACTAGCGGAAACGCTAGGTGGGTACAATGAGCAGTTCTTC.

V is TRBV29-1 and J is TRBJ2-5; D perhaps matches TRBD2 (5 bases). This CDR3 has 12 amino acids. Trimming took off 6 bases at V and 2 bases at J, with 10 bases between the two ends. In germline, CDR1 is SQVTM, CDR2 ANQGSEA. CDR3: CSVLRGQETQYF. In DNA, the CDR3 is TGCAGCGTGCTGAGAGGGCAAGAGACCCAGTACTTC.